The present TCR beta chain was sequenced within a study of long-term antiretroviral therapy in people with HIV. This CDR3 has 15 amino acids. V gave up 2 bases and J gave up 4 bases, with 13 bases separating them. The V gene's germline CDR1 is SNHLY and CDR2 FYNNEI. Runs used v3.0 of the immunoSEQ assay and were done at survey level. Only in-frame clones appear in the TCRdb table, and some are missing; sequencing was by immunoSEQ multiplex PCR. The profile shows fewer than 20,000 clones, approximately 90% of them singletons. The TCR originated in a man in his fifties or sixties with HIV. The chain couples TRBV2 to TRBJ2-3, with no clear D. Sample: unsorted PBMCs, taken 6.9 years after starting antiretroviral therapy. CDR3 residues: CASSEFGYPADTQYF. CDR3 nucleotides: TGTGCCAGCAGTGAATTTGGCTACCCCGCAGATACGCAGTATTTT.